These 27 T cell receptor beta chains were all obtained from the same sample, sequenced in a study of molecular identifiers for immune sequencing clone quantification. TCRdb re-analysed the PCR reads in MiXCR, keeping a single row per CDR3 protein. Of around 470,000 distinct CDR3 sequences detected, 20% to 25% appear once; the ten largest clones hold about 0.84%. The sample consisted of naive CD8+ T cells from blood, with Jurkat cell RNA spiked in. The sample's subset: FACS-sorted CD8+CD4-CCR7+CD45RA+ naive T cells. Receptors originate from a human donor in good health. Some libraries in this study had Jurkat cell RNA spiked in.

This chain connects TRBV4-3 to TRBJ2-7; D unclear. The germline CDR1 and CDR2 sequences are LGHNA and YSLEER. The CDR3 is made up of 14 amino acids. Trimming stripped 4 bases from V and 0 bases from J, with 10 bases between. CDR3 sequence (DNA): TGCGCCAGCAGCCGAGCGAGCAGCTCCTACGAGCAGTACTTC. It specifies CASSRASSSYEQYF.

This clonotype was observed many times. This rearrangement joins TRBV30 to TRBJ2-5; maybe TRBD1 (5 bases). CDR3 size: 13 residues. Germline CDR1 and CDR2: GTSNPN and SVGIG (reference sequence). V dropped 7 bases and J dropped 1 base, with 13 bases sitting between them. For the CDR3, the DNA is TGTGCCTCATTAGACAGTTTCCAAGAGACCCAGTACTTC. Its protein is CASLDSFQETQYF.

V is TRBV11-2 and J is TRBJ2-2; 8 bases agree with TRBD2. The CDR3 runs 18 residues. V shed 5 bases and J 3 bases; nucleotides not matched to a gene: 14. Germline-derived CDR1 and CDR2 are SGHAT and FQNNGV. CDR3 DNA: TGTGCCAGCAGCCAACCCCAACCCGGGGGGGGGGACACCGGGGAGCTGTTTTTT. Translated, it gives CASSQPQPGGGDTGELFF.

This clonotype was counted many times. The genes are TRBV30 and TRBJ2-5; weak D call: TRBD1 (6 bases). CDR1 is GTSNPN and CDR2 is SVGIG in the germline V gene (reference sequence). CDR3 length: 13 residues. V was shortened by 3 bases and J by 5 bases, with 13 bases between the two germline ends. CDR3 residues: CAWSVVTGETQYF. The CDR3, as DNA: TGTGCCTGGAGCGTGGTAACAGGGGAGACCCAGTACTTC.

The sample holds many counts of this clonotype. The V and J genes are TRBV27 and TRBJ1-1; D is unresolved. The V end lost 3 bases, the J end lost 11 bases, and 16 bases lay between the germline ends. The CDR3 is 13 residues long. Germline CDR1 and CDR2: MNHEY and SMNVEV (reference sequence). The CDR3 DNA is TGTGCCAGCAGTTTCGCGGGATCCTTTGAGGCTTTCTTT. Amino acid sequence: CASSFAGSFEAFF.

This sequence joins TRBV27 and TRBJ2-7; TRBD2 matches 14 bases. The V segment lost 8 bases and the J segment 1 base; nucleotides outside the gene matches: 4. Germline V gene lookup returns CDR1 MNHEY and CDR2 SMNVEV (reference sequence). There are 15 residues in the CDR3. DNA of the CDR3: TGTGCCAGCGACGGGACTAGCGGGAGTTCCTACGAGCAGTACTTC. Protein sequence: CASDGTSGSSYEQYF.

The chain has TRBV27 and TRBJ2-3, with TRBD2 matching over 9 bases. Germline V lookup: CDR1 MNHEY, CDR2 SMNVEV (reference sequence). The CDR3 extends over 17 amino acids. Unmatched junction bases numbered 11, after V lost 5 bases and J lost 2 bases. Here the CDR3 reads CASSPSFSGGSTDTQYF. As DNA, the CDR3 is TGTGCCAGCAGTCCCTCGTTTAGCGGGGGATCCACAGATACGCAGTATTTT.

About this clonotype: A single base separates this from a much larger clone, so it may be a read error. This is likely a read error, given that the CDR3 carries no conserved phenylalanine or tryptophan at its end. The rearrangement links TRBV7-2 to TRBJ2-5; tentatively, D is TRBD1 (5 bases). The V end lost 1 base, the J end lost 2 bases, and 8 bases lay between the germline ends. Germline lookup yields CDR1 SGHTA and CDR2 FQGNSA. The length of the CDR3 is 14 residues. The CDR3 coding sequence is TGTGCCAGCAGCTTAGAGTCAGGGCAAGAGACCCAGTACATC. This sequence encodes CASSLESGQETQYI.

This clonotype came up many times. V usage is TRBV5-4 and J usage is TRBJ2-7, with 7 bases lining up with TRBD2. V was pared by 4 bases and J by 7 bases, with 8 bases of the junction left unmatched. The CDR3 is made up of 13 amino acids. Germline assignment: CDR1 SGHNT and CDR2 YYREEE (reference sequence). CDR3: CASSRREVREQYF. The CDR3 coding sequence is TGTGCCAGCAGCCGACGGGAGGTGAGGGAGCAGTACTTC.

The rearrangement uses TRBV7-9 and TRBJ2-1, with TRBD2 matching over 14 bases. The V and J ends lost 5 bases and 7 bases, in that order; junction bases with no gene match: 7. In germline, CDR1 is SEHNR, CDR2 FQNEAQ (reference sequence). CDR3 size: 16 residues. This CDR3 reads CASSPGTSGRRNEQFF. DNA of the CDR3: TGTGCCAGCAGCCCCGGGACTAGCGGGAGACGGAATGAGCAGTTCTTC.

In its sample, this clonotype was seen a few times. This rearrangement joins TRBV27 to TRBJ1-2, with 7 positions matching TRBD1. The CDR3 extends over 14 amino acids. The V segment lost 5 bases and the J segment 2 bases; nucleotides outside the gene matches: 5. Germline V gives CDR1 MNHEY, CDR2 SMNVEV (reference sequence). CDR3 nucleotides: TGTGCCAGCAGTCCCATAGGGGGCAACTATGGCTACACCTTC. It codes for CASSPIGGNYGYTF.

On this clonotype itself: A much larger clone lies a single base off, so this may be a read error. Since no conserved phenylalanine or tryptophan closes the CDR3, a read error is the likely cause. CDR3 protein: CASSQEGRPADTQYS. The CDR3 DNA reads as TGCGCCAGCAGCCAAGAGGGACGCCCGGCAGATACGCAGTATTCT. The rearrangement joins TRBV4-1 to TRBJ2-3; D possibly uses TRBD1 or TRBD2 (5 bases each). CDR3 size: 15 residues. Trimming took off 0 bases at V and 4 bases at J, with 11 bases between the two ends. Germline CDR1 MGHRA, CDR2 YSYEKL.

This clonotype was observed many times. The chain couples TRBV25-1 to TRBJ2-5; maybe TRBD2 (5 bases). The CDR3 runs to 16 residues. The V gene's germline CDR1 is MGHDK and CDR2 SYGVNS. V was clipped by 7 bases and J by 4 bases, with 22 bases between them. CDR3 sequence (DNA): TGTGCCAGCACTCCGCCCGACACTCCGGGAATAGAGACCCAGTACTTC. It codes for CASTPPDTPGIETQYF.

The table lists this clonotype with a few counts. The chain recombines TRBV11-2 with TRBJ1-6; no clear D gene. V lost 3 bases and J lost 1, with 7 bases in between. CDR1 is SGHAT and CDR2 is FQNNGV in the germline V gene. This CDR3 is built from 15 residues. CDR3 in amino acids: CASSLEGSYNSPLHF. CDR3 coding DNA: TGTGCCAGCAGCTTGGAGGGATCCTATAATTCACCCCTCCACTTT.

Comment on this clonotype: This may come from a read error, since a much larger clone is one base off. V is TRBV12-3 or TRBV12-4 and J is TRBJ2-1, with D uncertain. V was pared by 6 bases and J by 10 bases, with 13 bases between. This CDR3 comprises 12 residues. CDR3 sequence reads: CASSEAEPEQFF. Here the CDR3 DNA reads TGTGCCAGCAGCGAAGCTGAGCCCGAGCAGTTCTTC.

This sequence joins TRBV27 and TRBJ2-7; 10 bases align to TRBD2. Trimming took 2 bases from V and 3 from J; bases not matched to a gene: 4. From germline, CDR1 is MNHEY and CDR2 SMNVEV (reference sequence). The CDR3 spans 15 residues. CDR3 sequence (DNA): TGTGCCAGCAGTTTAACGGGACTAGCGTTCTACGAGCAGTACTTC. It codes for CASSLTGLAFYEQYF.

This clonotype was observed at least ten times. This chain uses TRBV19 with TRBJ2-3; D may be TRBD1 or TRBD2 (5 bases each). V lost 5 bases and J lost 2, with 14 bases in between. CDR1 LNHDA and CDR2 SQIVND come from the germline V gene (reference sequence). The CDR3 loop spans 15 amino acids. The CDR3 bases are TGTGCCAGTAGTGCATCGGGACCCAACACAGATACGCAGTATTTT. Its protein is CASSASGPNTDTQYF.

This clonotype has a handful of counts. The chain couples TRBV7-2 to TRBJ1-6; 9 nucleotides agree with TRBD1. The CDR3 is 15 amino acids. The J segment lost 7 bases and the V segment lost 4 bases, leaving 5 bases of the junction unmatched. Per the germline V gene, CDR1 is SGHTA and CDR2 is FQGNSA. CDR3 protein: CASSYGQGLNSPLHF. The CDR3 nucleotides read TGTGCCAGCAGCTACGGACAGGGGTTAAATTCACCCCTCCACTTT.

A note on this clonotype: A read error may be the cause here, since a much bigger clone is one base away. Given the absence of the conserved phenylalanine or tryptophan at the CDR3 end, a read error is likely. The CDR3 DNA sequence: TGTGCCAGCAGTTACGGGCCAAGGGCTGGCACTGAAGCTTTCCTT. Translating it yields CASSYGPRAGTEAFL. The chain joins TRBV6-2 or TRBV6-3 to TRBJ1-1; D ambiguous. With 2 bases removed from V and 4 bases from J, the gap between germline ends came to 14 bases. Germline V gene data show CDR1 as MNHEY and CDR2 as SVGEGT. This CDR3 spans 15 amino acids.

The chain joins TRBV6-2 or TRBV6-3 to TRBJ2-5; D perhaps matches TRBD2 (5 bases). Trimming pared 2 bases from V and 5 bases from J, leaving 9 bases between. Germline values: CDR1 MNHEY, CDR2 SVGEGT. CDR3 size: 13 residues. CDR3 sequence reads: CASSYEGEETQYF. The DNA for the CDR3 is TGTGCCAGCAGTTACGAGGGTGAGGAGACCCAGTACTTC.

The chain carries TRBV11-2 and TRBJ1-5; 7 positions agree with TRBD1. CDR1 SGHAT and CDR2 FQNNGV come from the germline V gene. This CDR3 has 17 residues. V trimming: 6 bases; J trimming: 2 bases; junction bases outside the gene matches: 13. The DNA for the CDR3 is TGTGCCAGCAGACGCAGACAGGGCGGAGGCGGCAATCAGCCCCAGCATTTT. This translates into CASRRRQGGGGNQPQHF.

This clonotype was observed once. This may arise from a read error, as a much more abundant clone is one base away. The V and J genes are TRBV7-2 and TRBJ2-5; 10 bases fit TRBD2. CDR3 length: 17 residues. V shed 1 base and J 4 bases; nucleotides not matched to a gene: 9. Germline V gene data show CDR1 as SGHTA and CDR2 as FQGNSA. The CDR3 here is CASSLEGPSGSLETQYF. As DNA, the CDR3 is TGTGCCAGCAGCTTAGAAGGACCTAGCGGGAGTTTAGAGACCCAGTACTTC.

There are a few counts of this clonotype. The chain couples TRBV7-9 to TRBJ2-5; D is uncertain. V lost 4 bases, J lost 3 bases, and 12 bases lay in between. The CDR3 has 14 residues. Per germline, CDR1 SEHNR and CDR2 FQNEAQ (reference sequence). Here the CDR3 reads CASSSFDGEETQYF. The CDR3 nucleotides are TGTGCCAGCAGCTCATTCGACGGAGAAGAGACCCAGTACTTC.

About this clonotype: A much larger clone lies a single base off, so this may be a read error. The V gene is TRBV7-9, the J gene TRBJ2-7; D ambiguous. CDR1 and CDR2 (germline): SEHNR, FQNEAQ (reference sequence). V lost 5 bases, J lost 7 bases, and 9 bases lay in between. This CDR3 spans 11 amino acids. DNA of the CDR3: TGTGCCAGCAGCCCCATTCGGGAGCAGTACTTC. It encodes CASSPIREQYF.

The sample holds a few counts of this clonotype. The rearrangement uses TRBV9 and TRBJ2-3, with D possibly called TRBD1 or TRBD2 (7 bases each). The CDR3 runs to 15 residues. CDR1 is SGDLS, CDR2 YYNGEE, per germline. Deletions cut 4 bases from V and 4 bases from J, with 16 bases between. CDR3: CASSPGGGGSDTQYF. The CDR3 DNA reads TGTGCCAGCAGCCCGGGGGGAGGGGGCTCAGATACGCAGTATTTT. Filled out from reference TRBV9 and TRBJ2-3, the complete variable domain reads DSGVTQTPKHLITATGQRVTLRCSPRSGDLSVYWYQQSLDQGLQFLIQYYNGEERAKGNILERFSAQQFPDLHSELNLSSLELGDSALYFCASSPGGGGSDTQYFGPGTRLTVL.

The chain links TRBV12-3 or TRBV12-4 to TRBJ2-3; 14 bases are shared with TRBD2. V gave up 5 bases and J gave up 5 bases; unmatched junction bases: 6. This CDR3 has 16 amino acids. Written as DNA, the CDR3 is TGTGCCAGCAGTCCTAGGACTAGCGGGGGGATAGATACGCAGTATTTT. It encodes CASSPRTSGGIDTQYF.

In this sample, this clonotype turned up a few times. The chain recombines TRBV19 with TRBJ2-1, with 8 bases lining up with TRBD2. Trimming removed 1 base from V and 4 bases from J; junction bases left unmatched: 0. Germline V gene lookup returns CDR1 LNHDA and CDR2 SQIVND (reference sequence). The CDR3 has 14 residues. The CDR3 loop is CASSIGLAYNEQFF. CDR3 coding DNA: TGTGCCAGTAGTATAGGACTAGCGTACAATGAGCAGTTCTTC. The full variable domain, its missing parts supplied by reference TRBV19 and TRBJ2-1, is DGGITQSPKYLFRKEGQNVTLSCEQNLNHDAMYWYRQDPGQGLRLIYYSQIVNDFQKGDIAEGYSVSREKKESFPLTVTSAQKNPTAFYLCASSIGLAYNEQFFGPGTRLTVL.